This TCR beta chain derives from a study of cytomegalovirus exposure and HLA in healthy donors. The PCR used 60 Vbeta and 13 Jbeta primers. In the original analysis: The count from a later analysis was tens of millions of unique TCR beta chains, 9 million to 12 million of them shared. Clones were read by immunoSEQ multiplex PCR, and TCRdb kept only the in-frame ones, dropping some. That table gives V, J and clone size, and the DNA gave D and trimming. The sample holds about 120,000 clones, roughly 75% seen once. This clone was counted a few times. Its matching antigen is unknown. This CDR3 has 15 amino acids. Trimming cost V 0 bases and J 3 bases, with 11 bases left between them. Germline V lookup: CDR1 LGHNA, CDR2 YSLEER. Study-level points and caveats: Rare TCR sequences dominated, though some public TCRs recurred in many donors.

This receptor was obtained from a man aged 30 to 39 in good health and CMV-seropositive. The sequenced sample was PBMCs. The chain is built from TRBV4-3 and TRBJ1-2; D ambiguous. CDR3 DNA: TGCGCCAGCAGCCAAGAGGGAGTCTGGGACTATGGCTACACCTTC. The encoded protein is CASSQEGVWDYGYTF.